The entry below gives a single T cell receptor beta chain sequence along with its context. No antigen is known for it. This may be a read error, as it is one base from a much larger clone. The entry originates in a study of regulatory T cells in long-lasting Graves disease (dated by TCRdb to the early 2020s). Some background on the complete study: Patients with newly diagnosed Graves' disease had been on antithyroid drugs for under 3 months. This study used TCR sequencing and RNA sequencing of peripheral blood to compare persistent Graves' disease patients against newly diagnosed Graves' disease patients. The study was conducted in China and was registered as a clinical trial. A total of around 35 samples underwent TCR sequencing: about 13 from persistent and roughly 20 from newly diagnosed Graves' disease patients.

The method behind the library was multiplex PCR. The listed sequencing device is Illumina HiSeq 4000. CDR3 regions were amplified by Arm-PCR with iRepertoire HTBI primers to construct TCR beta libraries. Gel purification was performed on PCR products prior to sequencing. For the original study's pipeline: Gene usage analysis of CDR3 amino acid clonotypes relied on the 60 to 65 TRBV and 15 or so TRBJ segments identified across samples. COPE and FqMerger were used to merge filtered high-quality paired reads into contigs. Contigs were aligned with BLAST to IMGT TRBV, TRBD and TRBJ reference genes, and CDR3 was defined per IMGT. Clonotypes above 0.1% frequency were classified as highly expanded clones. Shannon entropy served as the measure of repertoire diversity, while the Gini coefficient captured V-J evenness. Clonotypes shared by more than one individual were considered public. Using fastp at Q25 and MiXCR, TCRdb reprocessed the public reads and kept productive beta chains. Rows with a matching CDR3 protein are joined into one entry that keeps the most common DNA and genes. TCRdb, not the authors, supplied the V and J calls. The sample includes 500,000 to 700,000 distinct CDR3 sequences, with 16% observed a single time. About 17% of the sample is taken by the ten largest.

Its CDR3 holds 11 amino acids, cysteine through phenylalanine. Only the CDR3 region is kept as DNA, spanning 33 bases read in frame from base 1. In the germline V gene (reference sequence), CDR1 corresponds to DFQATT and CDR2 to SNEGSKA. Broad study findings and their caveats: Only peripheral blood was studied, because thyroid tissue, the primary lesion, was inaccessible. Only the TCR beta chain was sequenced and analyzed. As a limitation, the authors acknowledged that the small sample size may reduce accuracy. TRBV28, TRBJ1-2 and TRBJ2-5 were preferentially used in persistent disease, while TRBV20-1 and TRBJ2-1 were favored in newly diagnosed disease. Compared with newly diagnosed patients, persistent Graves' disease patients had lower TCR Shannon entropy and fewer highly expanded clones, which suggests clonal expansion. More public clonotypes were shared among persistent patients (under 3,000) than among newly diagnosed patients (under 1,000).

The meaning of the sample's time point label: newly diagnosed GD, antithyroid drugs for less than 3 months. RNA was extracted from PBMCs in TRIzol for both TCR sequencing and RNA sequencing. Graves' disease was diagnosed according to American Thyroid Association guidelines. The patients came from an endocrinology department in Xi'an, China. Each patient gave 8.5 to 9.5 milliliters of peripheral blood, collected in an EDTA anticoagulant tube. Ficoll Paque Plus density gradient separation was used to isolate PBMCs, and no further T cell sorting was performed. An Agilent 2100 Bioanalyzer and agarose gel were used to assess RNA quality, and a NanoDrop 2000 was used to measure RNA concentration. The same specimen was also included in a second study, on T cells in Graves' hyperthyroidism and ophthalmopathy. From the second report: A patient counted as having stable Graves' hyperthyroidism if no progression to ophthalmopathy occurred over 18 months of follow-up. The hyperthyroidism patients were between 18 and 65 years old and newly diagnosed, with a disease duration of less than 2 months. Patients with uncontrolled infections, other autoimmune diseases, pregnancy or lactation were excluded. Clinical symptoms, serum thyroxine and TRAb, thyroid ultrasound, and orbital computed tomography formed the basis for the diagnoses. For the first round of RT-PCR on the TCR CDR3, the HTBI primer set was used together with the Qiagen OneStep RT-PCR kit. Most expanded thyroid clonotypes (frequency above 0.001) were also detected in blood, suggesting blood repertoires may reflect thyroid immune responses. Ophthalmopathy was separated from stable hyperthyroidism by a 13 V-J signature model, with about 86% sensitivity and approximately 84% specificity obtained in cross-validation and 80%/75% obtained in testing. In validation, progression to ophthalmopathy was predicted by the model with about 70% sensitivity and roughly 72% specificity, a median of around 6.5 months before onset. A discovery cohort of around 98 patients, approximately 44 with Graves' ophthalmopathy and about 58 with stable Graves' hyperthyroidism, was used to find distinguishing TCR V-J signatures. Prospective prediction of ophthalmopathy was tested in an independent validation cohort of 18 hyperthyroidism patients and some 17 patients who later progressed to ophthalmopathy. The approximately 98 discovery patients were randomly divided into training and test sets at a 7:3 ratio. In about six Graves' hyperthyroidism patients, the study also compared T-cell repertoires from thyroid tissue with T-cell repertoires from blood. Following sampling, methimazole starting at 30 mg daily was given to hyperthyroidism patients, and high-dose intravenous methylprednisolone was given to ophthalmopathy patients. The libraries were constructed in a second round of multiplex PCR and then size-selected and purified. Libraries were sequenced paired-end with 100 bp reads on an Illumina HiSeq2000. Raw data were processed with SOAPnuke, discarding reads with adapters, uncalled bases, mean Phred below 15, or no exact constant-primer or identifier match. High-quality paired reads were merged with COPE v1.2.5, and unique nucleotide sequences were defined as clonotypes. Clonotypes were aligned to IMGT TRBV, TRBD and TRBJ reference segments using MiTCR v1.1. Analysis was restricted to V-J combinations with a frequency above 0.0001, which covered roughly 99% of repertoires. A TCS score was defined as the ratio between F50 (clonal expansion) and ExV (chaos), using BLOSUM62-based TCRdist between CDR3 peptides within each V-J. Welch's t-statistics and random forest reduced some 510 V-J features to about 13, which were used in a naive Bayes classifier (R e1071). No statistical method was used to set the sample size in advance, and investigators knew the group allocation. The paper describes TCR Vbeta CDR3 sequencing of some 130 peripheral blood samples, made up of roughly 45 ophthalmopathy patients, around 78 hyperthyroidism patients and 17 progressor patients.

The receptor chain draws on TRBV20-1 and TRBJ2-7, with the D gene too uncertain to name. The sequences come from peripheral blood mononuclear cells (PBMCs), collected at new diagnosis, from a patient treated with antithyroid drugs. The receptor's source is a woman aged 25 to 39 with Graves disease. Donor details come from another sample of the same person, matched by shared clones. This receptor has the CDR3 CGARSGVEQYF. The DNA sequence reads TGCGGTGCTAGGTCTGGGGTCGAGCAGTACTTC.